This T cell receptor beta chain is drawn from a study of cytomegalovirus exposure and HLA in healthy donors. PCR used 60 Vbeta primers and 13 Jbeta primers. Measured with immunoSEQ multiplex PCR; TCRdb has only the in-frame clones, and not every one. The sample gives about 200,000 clones, 82% of which show up once; about 0.1% is in the top ten. This clone was recorded only once. The CDR3 is 15 amino acids. The germline CDR1 and CDR2 sequences are SGHRS and YFSETQ. Losses at the gene ends were 6 bases for V and 5 bases for J; bases not matched to a gene: 11. The V gene is TRBV5-1, the J gene TRBJ2-1; TRBD2 agrees at 7 bases. Sample: PBMCs. This clonotype originated in a boy between 2 and 10 years old in good health and CMV-seronegative. Here the CDR3 reads CASTRTGGYNNEQFF. The CDR3 DNA sequence: TGCGCCAGCACCCGGACGGGGGGTTATAACAATGAGCAGTTCTTC.